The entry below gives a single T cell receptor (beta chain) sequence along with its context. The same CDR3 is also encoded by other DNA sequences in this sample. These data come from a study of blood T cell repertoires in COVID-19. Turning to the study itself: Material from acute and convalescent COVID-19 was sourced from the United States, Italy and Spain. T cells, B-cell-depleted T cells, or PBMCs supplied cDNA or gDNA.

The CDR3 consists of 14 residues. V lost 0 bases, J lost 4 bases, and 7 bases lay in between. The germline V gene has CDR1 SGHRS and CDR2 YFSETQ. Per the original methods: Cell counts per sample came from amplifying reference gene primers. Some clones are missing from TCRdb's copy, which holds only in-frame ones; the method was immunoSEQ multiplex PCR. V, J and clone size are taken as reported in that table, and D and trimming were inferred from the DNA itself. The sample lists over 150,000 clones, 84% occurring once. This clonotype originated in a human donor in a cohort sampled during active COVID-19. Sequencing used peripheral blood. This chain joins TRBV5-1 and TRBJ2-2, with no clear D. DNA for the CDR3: TGCGCCAGCAGCTTGGAGCCTTCCACCGGGGAGCTGTTTTTT. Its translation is CASSLEPSTGELFF.